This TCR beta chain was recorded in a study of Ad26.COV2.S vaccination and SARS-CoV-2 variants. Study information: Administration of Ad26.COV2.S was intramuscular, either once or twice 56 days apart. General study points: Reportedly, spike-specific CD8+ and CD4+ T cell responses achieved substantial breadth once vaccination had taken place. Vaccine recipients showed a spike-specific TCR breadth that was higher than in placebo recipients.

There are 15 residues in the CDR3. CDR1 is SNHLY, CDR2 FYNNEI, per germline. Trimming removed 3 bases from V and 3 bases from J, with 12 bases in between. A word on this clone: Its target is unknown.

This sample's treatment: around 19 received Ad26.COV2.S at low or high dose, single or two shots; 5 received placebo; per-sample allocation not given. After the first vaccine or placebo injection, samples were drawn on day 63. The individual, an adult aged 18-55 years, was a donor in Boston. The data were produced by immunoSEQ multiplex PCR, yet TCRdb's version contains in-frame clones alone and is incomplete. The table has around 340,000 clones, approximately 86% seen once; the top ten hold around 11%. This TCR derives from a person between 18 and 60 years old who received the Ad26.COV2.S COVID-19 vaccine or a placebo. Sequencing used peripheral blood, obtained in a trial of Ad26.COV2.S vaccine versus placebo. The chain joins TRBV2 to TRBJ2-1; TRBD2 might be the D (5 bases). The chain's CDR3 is CASSERAPIYNEQFF. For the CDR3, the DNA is TGTGCCAGCAGTGAGAGGGCGCCTATCTACAATGAGCAGTTCTTC.